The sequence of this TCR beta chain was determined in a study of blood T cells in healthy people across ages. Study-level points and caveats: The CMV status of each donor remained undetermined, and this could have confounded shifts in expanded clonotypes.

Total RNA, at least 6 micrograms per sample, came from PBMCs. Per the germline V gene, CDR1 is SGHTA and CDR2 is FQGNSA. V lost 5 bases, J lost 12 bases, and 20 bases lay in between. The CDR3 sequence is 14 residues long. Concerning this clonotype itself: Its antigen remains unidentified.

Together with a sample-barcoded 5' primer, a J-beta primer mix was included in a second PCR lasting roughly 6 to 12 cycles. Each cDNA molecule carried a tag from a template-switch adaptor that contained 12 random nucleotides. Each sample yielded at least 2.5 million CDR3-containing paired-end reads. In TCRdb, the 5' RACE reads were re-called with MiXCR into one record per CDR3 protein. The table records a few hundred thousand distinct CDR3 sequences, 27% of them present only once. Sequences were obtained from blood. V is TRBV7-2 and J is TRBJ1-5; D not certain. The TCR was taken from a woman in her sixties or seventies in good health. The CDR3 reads CASSPGGLGKGQHF. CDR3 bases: TGTGCCAGCAGCCCAGGTGGATTGGGAAAGGGCCAGCATTTT.